This passage covers 11 T cell receptor beta chains from one sample sequenced in a study of blood T cell repertoires in COVID-19. Assay used: immunoSEQ multiplex PCR; TCRdb lists only in-frame clones, some missing. The top ten hold 12% of the sample, which has around 170,000 clones, roughly 81% seen once. Material: peripheral blood. Source of these receptors: a woman aged 80 or over with COVID-19, enrolled during active disease.

J is TRBJ1-2 and V is TRBV5-1; 9 nucleotides match TRBD1. CDR3 length equals 15 residues. V shed 2 bases and J 2 bases; nucleotides not matched to a gene: 4. CDR1 is SGHRS, CDR2 YFSETQ, per germline. Here the CDR3 DNA reads TGCGCCAGCAGCTTCCGACAGGGGGGCAACTATGGCTACACCTTC. Translating gives CASSFRQGGNYGYTF.

J is TRBJ1-2 and V is TRBV2; D remains ambiguous. CDR1 SNHLY and CDR2 FYNNEI come from the germline V gene. The V and J ends lost 4 bases and 6 bases respectively, with 15 bases between them. This CDR3 comprises 14 residues. The CDR3 sequence: CASSGRARVDGYTF. As DNA, the CDR3 is TGTGCCAGCAGTGGGAGGGCAAGAGTTGATGGCTACACCTTC.

The chain recombines TRBV7-9 with TRBJ2-2, with D unresolved. Trimming took off 5 bases at V and 0 bases at J, with 13 bases between the two ends. CDR3 length: 16 residues. Looked up from germline, CDR1 is SEHNR and CDR2 is FQNEAQ (reference sequence). The CDR3 sequence: CASSPLFATNTGELFF. DNA of the CDR3: TGTGCCAGCAGCCCACTCTTCGCCACGAACACCGGGGAGCTGTTTTTT. Full variable domain (remainder filled in from reference TRBV7-9 and TRBJ2-2): DTGVSQNPRHKITKRGQNVTFRCDPISEHNRLYWYRQTLGQGPEFLTYFQNEAQLEKSRLLSDRFSAERPKGSFSTLEIQRTEQGDSAMYLCASSPLFATNTGELFFGEGSRLTVL.

The chain uses TRBV2 and TRBJ2-1; 11 bases map to TRBD2. The germline gives CDR1 SNHLY, CDR2 FYNNEI. V lost 5 bases to trimming and J lost 7 bases; unmatched junction nucleotides: 4. This CDR3 has 14 amino acids. The CDR3 DNA reads as TGTGCCAGCAGTATAGCGGGAGGGGGTAATGAGCAGTTCTTC. This translates into CASSIAGGGNEQFF.

The chain uses TRBV11-3 and TRBJ2-3; TRBD1 agrees at 8 bases. This CDR3 is 15 amino acids long. CDR1 and CDR2 (germline): SGHNT, YENEEA. V was clipped by 5 bases and J by 4 bases; unmatched bases: 8. The chain's CDR3 is CASSVGQVAPDTQYF. CDR3 nucleotides: TGTGCCAGCAGCGTGGGACAGGTAGCTCCAGATACGCAGTATTTT.

V is TRBV19 and J is TRBJ2-1, with TRBD1 matching 8 bases. V shed 5 bases and J 6 bases; nucleotides not matched to a gene: 3. Germline V gene lookup returns CDR1 LNHDA and CDR2 SQIVND (reference sequence). This CDR3 region has 13 residues. This chain's CDR3 is CASSFGQGNEQFF. The DNA of the CDR3 is TGTGCCAGTAGTTTTGGACAGGGCAATGAGCAGTTCTTC.

This clone has only a few counts. The V call is TRBV6-1, the J call TRBJ2-6, with TRBD2 matching 8 bases. The CDR3 spans 17 residues. CDR1 and CDR2 from the germline V gene are MNHNS and SASEGT. V lost 4 bases to trimming and J lost 7 bases; unmatched junction nucleotides: 12. The CDR3 loop is CASSGSRGGIGANVLTF. DNA of the CDR3: TGTGCCAGCAGTGGCTCCCGGGGGGGGATCGGTGCCAACGTCCTGACTTTC.

The rearrangement joins TRBV29-1 to TRBJ2-1; D perhaps matches TRBD1 (6 bases). There are 12 residues in the CDR3. The V and J ends lost 4 bases and 9 bases respectively, with 13 bases between them. The germline gives CDR1 SQVTM, CDR2 ANQGSEA. The CDR3 DNA reads TGCAGCGTTGGATCAGGGGTGACTGAGCAGTTCTTC. It yields the protein CSVGSGVTEQFF.

This sequence joins TRBV29-1 and TRBJ2-2; tentatively, D is TRBD1 (5 bases). Trimming left V 4 bases short and J 6 bases short, with 12 bases between. Germline V lookup: CDR1 SQVTM, CDR2 ANQGSEA. The CDR3 length is 13 residues. This CDR3 is CSVGQTAAGELFF. The CDR3 DNA follows: TGCAGCGTTGGACAGACGGCAGCCGGGGAGCTGTTTTTT.

The chain is built from TRBV11-2 and TRBJ2-1; D is possibly TRBD2 (5 bases). V shed 5 bases and J shed 10 bases, with 9 bases lying between them. Germline-derived CDR1 and CDR2 are SGHAT and FQNNGV. The CDR3 has 11 amino acids. The CDR3 DNA reads as TGTGCCAGCAGCGCCCAGCGGGAGCAGTTCTTC. Encoded protein: CASSAQREQFF.

The rearrangement links TRBV28 to TRBJ2-5, with TRBD1 matching 7 bases. In germline, CDR1 is MDHEN, CDR2 SYDVKM. The CDR3 is made up of 17 amino acids. The ends lost 1 base at V and 2 bases at J; junction bases unmatched: 10. CDR3 sequence (DNA): TGTGCCAGCAGTTTATCTTTCCCTGGACAGGCTCAAGAGACCCAGTACTTC. It encodes CASSLSFPGQAQETQYF.